A selection of T cell receptor beta chains follows, all from one sample in a study of OX40 agonist ivuxolimab in advanced cancers. Assay: immunoSEQ multiplex PCR; the TCRdb copy retains only in-frame clones and omits some. The repertoire consists of around 80,000 clones, with over 80% occurring once and the leading ten covering approximately 8.6%. The sample here was CD4+ or CD8+ T cells sorted from blood, taken in a trial of the OX40 agonist ivuxolimab. The origin of the receptors is an adult with an advanced solid tumor such as melanoma, head and neck, liver or kidney cancer. Both conserved end residues are part of each CDR3. A D gene is named only where the DNA matches it firmly. Size is stated for part of the rows, as once, few or many counts, or as a class when the clone is expanded.

NA,TRBV18,NA,CASSPQGPIQETQYF
NA,TRBV13,NA,CASSLGALGPQHF
TRBD2,TRBV7-9,NA,CASSTSTSVNTDTQYF
NA,TRBV5-4,NA,CASSLWGGPSFNSPLHF
TRBD1,TRBV13,NA,CAGGTGSTGELFF
TRBD1,TRBV19,NA,CASTWDRERSGELFF
TRBD1,TRBV5-1,NA,CATGNRQGSDTQYF
NA,TRBV15,once,CATSRERNNEQFF
NA,TRBV13,NA,CASSSIGSEQYF
NA,TRBV7-9,NA,CASSLAPEGNSPLHF
NA,TRBV7-2,once,CASSSHGVQSNYGYTF
NA,TRBV10-1,NA,CASSVGEGPEQFF
NA,TRBV27,medium-sized,CATTRGTSGNTEAFF
NA,TRBV4-3,NA,CASSQDRSGPNYGYTF
TRBD2,TRBV7-9,once,CASSSDTSASSYEQYF
NA,TRBV10-2,NA,CASSELRDFRTDTQYF
NA,TRBV27,NA,CASSLSQGDGITGELFF